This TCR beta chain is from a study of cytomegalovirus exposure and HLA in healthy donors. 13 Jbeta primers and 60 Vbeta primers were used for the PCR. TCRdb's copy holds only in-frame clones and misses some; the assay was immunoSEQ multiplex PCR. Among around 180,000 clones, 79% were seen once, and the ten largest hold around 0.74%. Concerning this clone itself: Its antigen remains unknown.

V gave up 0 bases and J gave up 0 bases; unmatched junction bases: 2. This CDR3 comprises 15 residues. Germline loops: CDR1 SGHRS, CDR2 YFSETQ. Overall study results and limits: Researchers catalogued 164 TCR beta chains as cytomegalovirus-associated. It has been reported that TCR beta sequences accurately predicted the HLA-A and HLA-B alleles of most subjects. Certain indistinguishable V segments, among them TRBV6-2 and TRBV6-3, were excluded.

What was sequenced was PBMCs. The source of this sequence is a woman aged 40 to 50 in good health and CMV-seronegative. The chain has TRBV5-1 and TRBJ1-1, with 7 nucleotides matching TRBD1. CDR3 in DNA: TGCGCCAGCAGCTTGGGAGGGACAGTGAACACTGAAGCTTTCTTT. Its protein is CASSLGGTVNTEAFF.